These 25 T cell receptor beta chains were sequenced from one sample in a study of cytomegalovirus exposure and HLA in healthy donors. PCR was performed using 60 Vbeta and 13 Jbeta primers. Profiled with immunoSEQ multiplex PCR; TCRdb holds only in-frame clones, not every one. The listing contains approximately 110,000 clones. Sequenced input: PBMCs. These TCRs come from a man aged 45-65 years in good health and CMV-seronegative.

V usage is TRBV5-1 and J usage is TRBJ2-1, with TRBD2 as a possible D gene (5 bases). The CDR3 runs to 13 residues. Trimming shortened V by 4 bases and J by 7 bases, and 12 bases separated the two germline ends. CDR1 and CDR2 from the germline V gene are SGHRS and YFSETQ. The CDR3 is CASSLRARNEQFF. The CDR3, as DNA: TGCGCCAGCAGCCTGAGGGCGAGGAATGAGCAGTTCTTC.

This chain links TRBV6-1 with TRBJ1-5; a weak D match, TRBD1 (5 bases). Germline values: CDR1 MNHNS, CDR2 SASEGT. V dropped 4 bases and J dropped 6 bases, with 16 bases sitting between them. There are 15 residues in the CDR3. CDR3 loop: CASSAQGTGGQPQHF. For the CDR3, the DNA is TGTGCCAGCAGTGCCCAGGGTACCGGGGGTCAGCCCCAGCATTTT.

CDR3 loop: CATSRDFRLAGNGDEQFF. The CDR3 DNA reads TGTGCCACCAGCAGAGATTTTAGGCTAGCGGGCAATGGGGATGAGCAGTTCTTC. The genes are TRBV15 and TRBJ2-1; 8 bases fit TRBD2. Per germline, CDR1 LNHNV and CDR2 YYDKDF (reference sequence). J gave up 8 bases and V 0 bases, and 15 bases lay outside the gene matches. The CDR3 sequence is 18 residues long. The full variable domain, in which reference TRBV15 and TRBJ2-1 provide the parts outside the CDR3, is DAMVIQNPRYQVTQFGKPVTLSCSQTLNHNVMYWYQQKSSQAPKLLFHYYDKDFNNEADTPDNFQSRRPNTSFCFLDIRSPGLGDTAMYLCATSRDFRLAGNGDEQFFGPGTRLTVL.

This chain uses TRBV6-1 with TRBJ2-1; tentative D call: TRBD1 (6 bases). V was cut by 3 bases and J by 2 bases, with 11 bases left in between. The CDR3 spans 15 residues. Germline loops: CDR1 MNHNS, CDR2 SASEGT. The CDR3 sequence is CASSDRGTPYNEQFF. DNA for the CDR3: TGTGCCAGCAGTGATAGGGGGACCCCCTACAATGAGCAGTTCTTC.

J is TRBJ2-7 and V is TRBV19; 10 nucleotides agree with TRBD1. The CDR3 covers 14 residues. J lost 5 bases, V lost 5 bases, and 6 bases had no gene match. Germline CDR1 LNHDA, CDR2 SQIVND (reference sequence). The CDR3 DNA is TGTGCCAGTAGTGCGACAGGGGGCCTCAACGAGCAGTACTTC. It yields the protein CASSATGGLNEQYF.

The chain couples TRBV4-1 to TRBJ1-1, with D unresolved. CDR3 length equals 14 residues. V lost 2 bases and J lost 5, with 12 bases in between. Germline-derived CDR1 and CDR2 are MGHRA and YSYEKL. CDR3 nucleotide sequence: TGCGCCAGCAGCCAATCAGGTGAGATAACTGAAGCTTTCTTT. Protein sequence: CASSQSGEITEAFF.

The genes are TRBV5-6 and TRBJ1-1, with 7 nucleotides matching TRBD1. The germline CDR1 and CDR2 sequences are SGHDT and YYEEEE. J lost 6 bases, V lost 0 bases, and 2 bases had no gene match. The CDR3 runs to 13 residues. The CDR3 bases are TGTGCCAGCAGCTTGGGACAGGGTCCTGAAGCTTTCTTT. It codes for CASSLGQGPEAFF.

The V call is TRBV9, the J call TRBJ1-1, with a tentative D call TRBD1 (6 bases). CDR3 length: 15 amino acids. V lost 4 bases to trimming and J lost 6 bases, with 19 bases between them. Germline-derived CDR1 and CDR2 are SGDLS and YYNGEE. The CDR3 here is CASSPVQGYTAEAFF. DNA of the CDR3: TGTGCCAGCAGCCCCGTACAGGGATACACGGCTGAAGCTTTCTTT.

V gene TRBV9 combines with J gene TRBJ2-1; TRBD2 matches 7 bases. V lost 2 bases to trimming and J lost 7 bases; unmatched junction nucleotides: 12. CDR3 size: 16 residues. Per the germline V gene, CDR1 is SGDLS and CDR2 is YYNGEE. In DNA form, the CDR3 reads TGTGCCAGCAGCGTTAAGGGGCGGGAGCCTCGTAATGAGCAGTTCTTC. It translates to CASSVKGREPRNEQFF.

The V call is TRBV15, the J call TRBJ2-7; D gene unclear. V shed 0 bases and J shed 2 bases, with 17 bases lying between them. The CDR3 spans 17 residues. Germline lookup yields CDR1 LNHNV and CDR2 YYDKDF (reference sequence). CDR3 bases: TGTGCCACCAGCAGAGATATGTATGGCAGGAAGACCTACGAGCAGTACTTC. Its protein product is CATSRDMYGRKTYEQYF. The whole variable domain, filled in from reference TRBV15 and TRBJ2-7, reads DAMVIQNPRYQVTQFGKPVTLSCSQTLNHNVMYWYQQKSSQAPKLLFHYYDKDFNNEADTPDNFQSRRPNTSFCFLDIRSPGLGDTAMYLCATSRDMYGRKTYEQYFGPGTRLTVT.

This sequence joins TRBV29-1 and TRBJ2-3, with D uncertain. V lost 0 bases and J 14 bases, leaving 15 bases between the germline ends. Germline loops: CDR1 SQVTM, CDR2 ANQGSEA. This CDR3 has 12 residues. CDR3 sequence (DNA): TGCAGCGTTGAAGAGAGACACGGATTGCGGTATTTT. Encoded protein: CSVEERHGLRYF.

CDR3 DNA: TGCGCCAGCAGCCCATGGCCCCGGACGGGAAATCAGCCCCAGCATTTT. Amino acids: CASSPWPRTGNQPQHF. The chain has TRBV4-1 and TRBJ1-5; D not resolved. The CDR3 sequence is 16 residues long. Trimming took off 4 bases at V and 4 bases at J, with 17 bases between the two ends. CDR1 is MGHRA, CDR2 YSYEKL, per germline.

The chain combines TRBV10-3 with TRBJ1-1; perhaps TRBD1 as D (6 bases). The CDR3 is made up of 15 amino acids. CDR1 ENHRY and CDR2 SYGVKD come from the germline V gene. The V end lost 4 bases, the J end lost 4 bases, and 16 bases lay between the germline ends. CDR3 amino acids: CAISAQGSGATEAFF. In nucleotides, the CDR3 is TGTGCCATCAGTGCTCAGGGGAGTGGTGCCACTGAAGCTTTCTTT.

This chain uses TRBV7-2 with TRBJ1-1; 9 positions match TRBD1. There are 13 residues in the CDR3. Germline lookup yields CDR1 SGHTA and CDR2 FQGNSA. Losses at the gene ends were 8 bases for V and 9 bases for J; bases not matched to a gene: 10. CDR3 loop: CASGTGGLTQAFF. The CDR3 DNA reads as TGTGCCAGCGGTACAGGGGGCTTAACTCAAGCTTTCTTT.

The CDR3 DNA reads TGTGCCAGCAGTGACAAGACAGGTAACACCTACGAGCAGTACTTC. This encodes CASSDKTGNTYEQYF. This chain uses TRBV2 with TRBJ2-7; a possible D gene is TRBD1 (6 bases). Germline assignment: CDR1 SNHLY and CDR2 FYNNEI. The V and J ends lost 3 bases and 2 bases respectively, with 14 bases between them. The CDR3 is made up of 15 amino acids.

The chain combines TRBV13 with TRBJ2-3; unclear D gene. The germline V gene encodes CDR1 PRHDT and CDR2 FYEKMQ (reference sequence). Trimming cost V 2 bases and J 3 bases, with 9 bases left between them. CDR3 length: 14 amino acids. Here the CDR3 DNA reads TGTGCCAGCAGCTTAAAGCCCGGGACAGATACGCAGTATTTT. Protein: CASSLKPGTDTQYF.

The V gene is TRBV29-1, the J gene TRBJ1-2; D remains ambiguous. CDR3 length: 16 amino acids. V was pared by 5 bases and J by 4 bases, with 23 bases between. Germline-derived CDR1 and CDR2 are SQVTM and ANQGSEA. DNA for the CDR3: TGCAGCGTTACCGCGGTGGGTACCTCTTCGTTCTATGGCTACACCTTC. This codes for CSVTAVGTSSFYGYTF.

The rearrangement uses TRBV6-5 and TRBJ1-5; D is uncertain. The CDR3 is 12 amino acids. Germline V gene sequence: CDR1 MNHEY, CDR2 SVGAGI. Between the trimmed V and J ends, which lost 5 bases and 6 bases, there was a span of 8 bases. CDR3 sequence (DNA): TGTGCCAGCAGTCCCACCGGTCAGCCCCAGCATTTT. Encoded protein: CASSPTGQPQHF.

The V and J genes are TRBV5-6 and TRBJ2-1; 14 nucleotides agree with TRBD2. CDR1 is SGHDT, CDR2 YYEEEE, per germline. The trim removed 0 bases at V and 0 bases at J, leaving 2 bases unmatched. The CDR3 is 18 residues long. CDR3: CASSLVGLAGDSYNEQFF. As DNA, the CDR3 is TGTGCCAGCAGCTTGGTGGGACTAGCGGGAGACTCCTACAATGAGCAGTTCTTC.

CDR3 DNA sequence: TGTGCTAGTGGTAGGGGGAATGAGCAGTTCTTC. Residues: CASGRGNEQFF. The J gene is TRBJ2-1, the V gene TRBV12-5, with D possibly being TRBD1 (6 bases). Germline lookup yields CDR1 LGHNT and CDR2 FRNRAP. V was clipped by 5 bases and J by 7 bases, with 6 bases between them. This CDR3 has 11 residues. The full variable domain, in which reference TRBV12-5 and TRBJ2-1 provide the parts outside the CDR3, is DARVTQTPRHKVTEMGQEVTMRCQPILGHNTVFWYRQTMMQGLELLAYFRNRAPLDDSGMPKDRFSAEMPDATLATLKIQPSEPRDSAVYFCASGRGNEQFFGPGTRLTVL.

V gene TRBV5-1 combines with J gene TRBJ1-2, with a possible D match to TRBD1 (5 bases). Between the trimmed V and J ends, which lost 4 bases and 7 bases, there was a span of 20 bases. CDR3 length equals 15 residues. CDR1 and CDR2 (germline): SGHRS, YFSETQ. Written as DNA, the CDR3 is TGCGCCAGCAGCCCGGGGGAGGGCAGTGGAGGTGGCTACACCTTC. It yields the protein CASSPGEGSGGGYTF.

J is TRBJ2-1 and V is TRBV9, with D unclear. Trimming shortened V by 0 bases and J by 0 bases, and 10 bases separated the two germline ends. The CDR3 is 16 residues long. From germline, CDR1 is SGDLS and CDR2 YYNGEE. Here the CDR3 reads CASSVDAHSSYNEQFF. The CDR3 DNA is TGTGCCAGCAGCGTAGATGCACACAGCTCCTACAATGAGCAGTTCTTC.

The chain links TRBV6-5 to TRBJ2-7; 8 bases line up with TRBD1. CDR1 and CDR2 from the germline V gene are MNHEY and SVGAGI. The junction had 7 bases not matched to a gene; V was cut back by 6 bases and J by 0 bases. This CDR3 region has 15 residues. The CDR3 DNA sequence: TGTGCCAGCAGAATCCGGGACAGGAGCTCCTACGAGCAGTACTTC. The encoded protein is CASRIRDRSSYEQYF.

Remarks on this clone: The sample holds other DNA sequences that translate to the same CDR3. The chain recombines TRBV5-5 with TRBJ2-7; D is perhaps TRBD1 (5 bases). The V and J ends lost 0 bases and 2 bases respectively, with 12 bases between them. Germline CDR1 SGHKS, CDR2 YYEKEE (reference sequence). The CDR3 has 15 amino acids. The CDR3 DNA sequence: TGTGCCAGCAGCTTGGGGCAGGGCCGAACCTACGAGCAGTACTTC. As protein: CASSLGQGRTYEQYF.

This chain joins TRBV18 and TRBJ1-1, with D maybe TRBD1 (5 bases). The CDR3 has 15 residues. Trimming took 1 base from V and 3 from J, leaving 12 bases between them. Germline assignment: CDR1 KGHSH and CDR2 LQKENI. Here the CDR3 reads CASSPRQGKDTEAFF. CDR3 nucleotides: TGTGCCAGCTCACCACGTCAGGGAAAGGACACTGAAGCTTTCTTT.